One and the same sample provided the 28 T cell receptor beta chains below, sequenced in a study of T-cell memory formation after mild COVID-19. MiXCR was run by TCRdb on the 5' RACE reads, yielding one entry per CDR3 protein. The sample includes 270,000 or so distinct CDR3 sequences, 15% to 20% of them seen just once. The sequenced sample consisted of PBMCs or a T cell subset sorted from them (not recorded which). These receptor sequences come from a man aged 18 to 30 who had mild COVID-19 (a few samples of this study predate the infection). Cell type and time point are not known.

The chain joins TRBV4-1 to TRBJ2-7, with 7 positions matching TRBD1. This CDR3 has 14 amino acids. V lost 4 bases, J lost 3 bases, and 6 bases stayed unmatched. Germline V lookup: CDR1 MGHRA, CDR2 YSYEKL. CDR3 in amino acids: CASSLPGTDYEQYF. In DNA form, the CDR3 reads TGCGCCAGCAGCCTCCCAGGGACAGACTACGAGCAGTACTTC.

The chain joins TRBV12-3 or TRBV12-4 to TRBJ2-3; D unclear. This CDR3 contains 11 residues. The V end lost 3 bases, the J end lost 6 bases, and 4 bases lay between the germline ends. DNA of the CDR3: TGTGCCAGCAGTTTCTACGATACGCAGTATTTT. Residues: CASSFYDTQYF.

J is TRBJ1-2 and V is TRBV29-1; TRBD1 aligns across 9 bases. The junction had 5 bases not matched to a gene; V was cut back by 5 bases and J by 7 bases. CDR1 is SQVTM, CDR2 ANQGSEA, per germline. CDR3 length equals 12 residues. CDR3 sequence (DNA): TGCAGCGTTCGGGACAGGGCCAGTGGCTACACCTTC. This translates into CSVRDRASGYTF. The variable domain in full, completed from reference TRBV29-1 and TRBJ1-2, reads SAVISQKPSRDICQRGTSLTIQCQVDSQVTMMFWYRQQPGQSLTLIATANQGSEATYESGFVIDKFPISRPNLTFSTLTVSNMSPEDSSIYLCSVRDRASGYTFGSGTRLTVV.

CDR3 loop: CASSDLPGLAGRRTDTQYF. DNA for the CDR3: TGCGCCAGCAGTGATCTTCCGGGACTAGCCGGCCGACGCACAGATACGCAGTATTTT. V and J are TRBV10-2 and TRBJ2-3; 9 bases map to TRBD2. V gave up 3 bases and J gave up 1 base; unmatched junction bases: 14. Germline CDR1 reads WSHSY; CDR2 reads SAAADI. The CDR3 sequence is 19 residues long.

The chain has TRBV11-2 and TRBJ2-2; D uncertain. The CDR3 loop spans 15 amino acids. The germline V gene has CDR1 SGHAT and CDR2 FQNNGV. V gave up 0 bases and J gave up 5 bases, with 10 bases separating them. CDR3 sequence: CASSLEGPTTGELFF. The CDR3 DNA reads as TGTGCCAGCAGCTTAGAGGGCCCCACGACCGGGGAGCTGTTTTTT.

The J gene is TRBJ1-5, the V gene TRBV6-6; D gene ambiguous. Trimming left V 5 bases short and J 4 bases short, with 3 bases between. The germline gives CDR1 MNHNY, CDR2 SVGAGI (reference sequence). The CDR3 length is 11 residues. The CDR3 bases are TGTGCCAGCAGTCCAAATCAGCCCCAGCATTTT. Amino acids: CASSPNQPQHF.

This clonotype has more than one count but fewer than ten. The rearrangement joins TRBV5-1 to TRBJ2-2; the D call may be TRBD1 or TRBD2 (5 bases each). Germline lookup yields CDR1 SGHRS and CDR2 YFSETQ. CDR3 length: 16 amino acids. The germline V and J ends were trimmed by 4 bases and 3 bases, with 16 bases remaining between them. This chain's CDR3 is CASSPLRGADTGELFF. The CDR3 DNA sequence: TGCGCCAGCAGCCCGCTGAGGGGCGCGGACACCGGGGAGCTGTTTTTT.

The rearrangement uses TRBV6-1 and TRBJ2-5; D is perhaps TRBD2 (5 bases). CDR1 is MNHNS and CDR2 is SASEGT in the germline V gene. Trimming removed 1 base at V and 2 bases at J, with 14 bases between. The CDR3 sequence is 16 residues long. This CDR3 is CASSEVSYGVQETQYF. In DNA, the CDR3 is TGTGCCAGCAGTGAAGTATCTTACGGGGTTCAAGAGACCCAGTACTTC.

This clonotype appeared a few times. V usage is TRBV6-5 and J usage is TRBJ1-2; TRBD1 aligns across 8 bases. CDR1 is MNHEY and CDR2 is SVGAGI in the germline V gene. The length of the CDR3 is 13 residues. Trimming took 6 bases from V and 6 from J; bases not matched to a gene: 6. In DNA, the CDR3 is TGTGCCAGCAGGGACGGACAGGGTCATGGCTACACCTTC. This gives the protein CASRDGQGHGYTF.

Only a few counts were recorded for this clonotype. The CDR3 coding sequence is TGTGCCAGCAGCTTGGGATTGAGGACCCAAGAGACCCAGTACTTC. It encodes CASSLGLRTQETQYF. The chain has TRBV5-6 and TRBJ2-5; no definite D call. The CDR3 sequence is 15 residues long. Germline CDR1 is SGHDT and CDR2 is YYEEEE. V gave up 0 bases and J gave up 1 base, with 10 bases separating them.

This clonotype was detected a few times. The chain employs TRBV7-9 and TRBJ1-1; tentatively, D is TRBD1 (6 bases). CDR1 is SEHNR and CDR2 is FQNEAQ in the germline V gene (reference sequence). Between the trimmed V and J ends, which lost 3 bases and 5 bases, there was a span of 13 bases. The CDR3 contains 14 residues. Written as DNA, the CDR3 is TGTGCCAGCAGCTTCGGCACAGGGAGAACTGAAGCTTTCTTT. It yields the protein CASSFGTGRTEAFF.

The gene calls are TRBV11-2 and TRBJ1-5; 7 bases align to TRBD1. The CDR3 sequence is 13 residues long. Germline trimming cut 10 bases from V and 6 bases from J; bases unmatched to any gene: 9. Looked up from germline, CDR1 is SGHAT and CDR2 is FQNNGV. The CDR3 nucleotides are TGTGCCACCACGCGACAGGGAGTTCAGCCCCAGCATTTT. This translates into CATTRQGVQPQHF. Full variable domain (rest looked up from reference TRBV11-2 and TRBJ1-5): EAGVAQSPRYKIIEKRQSVAFWCNPISGHATLYWYQQILGQGPKLLIQFQNNGVVDDSQLPKDRFSAERLKGVDSTLKIQPAKLEDSAVYLCATTRQGVQPQHFGDGTRLSIL.

This clonotype was seen many times. V is TRBV5-1 and J is TRBJ2-5; 7 bases line up with TRBD2. Unmatched junction bases numbered 6, after V lost 4 bases and J lost 3 bases. This CDR3 contains 14 residues. CDR1 and CDR2 from the germline V gene are SGHRS and YFSETQ. The chain's CDR3 is CASSPGGTEETQYF. CDR3 in DNA: TGCGCCAGCAGCCCGGGGGGAACGGAAGAGACCCAGTACTTC. The full variable domain, with the rest looked up from reference TRBV5-1 and TRBJ2-5, is KAGVTQTPRYLIKTRGQQVTLSCSPISGHRSVSWYQQTPGQGLQFLFEYFSETQRNKGNFPGRFSGRQFSNSRSEMNVSTLELGDSALYLCASSPGGTEETQYFGPGTRLLVL.

The chain employs TRBV9 and TRBJ1-4; D uncertain. From germline, CDR1 is SGDLS and CDR2 YYNGEE. This CDR3 has 14 amino acids. V shed 4 bases and J shed 3 bases, with 10 bases lying between them. CDR3 sequence reads: CASSPRTANEKLFF. CDR3 in DNA: TGTGCCAGCAGCCCCAGGACGGCTAATGAAAAACTGTTTTTT.

The V and J genes are TRBV12-3 or TRBV12-4 and TRBJ1-4; D not resolved. Trimming removed 6 bases at V and 8 bases at J, with 10 bases between. This CDR3 comprises 12 residues. CDR3 nucleotides: TGTGCCAGCAGCCCCGCGAGGGAAAAACTGTTTTTT. This encodes CASSPAREKLFF.

The chain joins TRBV4-1 to TRBJ2-5; D may be TRBD1 or TRBD2 (5 bases each). The length of the CDR3 is 14 residues. Germline-derived CDR1 and CDR2 are MGHRA and YSYEKL. V shed 4 bases and J shed 3 bases, with 12 bases lying between them. CDR3 amino acids: CASSPLGEKETQYF. CDR3 nucleotides: TGCGCCAGCAGCCCCCTAGGGGAGAAAGAGACCCAGTACTTC.

The chain uses TRBV7-9 and TRBJ2-1; D is possibly TRBD2 (5 bases). Germline V CDR1 and CDR2: SEHNR, FQNEAQ (reference sequence). V gave up 3 bases and J gave up 0 bases, with 12 bases separating them. The CDR3 totals 16 residues. This CDR3 reads CASSFGLPSSYNEQFF. The CDR3 bases are TGTGCCAGCAGCTTTGGACTGCCTAGCTCCTACAATGAGCAGTTCTTC.

This clonotype was counted a few times. This sequence joins TRBV5-6 and TRBJ2-7; TRBD1 agrees at 11 bases. This CDR3 comprises 15 residues. Germline V gives CDR1 SGHDT, CDR2 YYEEEE. The V and J ends lost 0 bases and 6 bases, in that order; junction bases with no gene match: 5. CDR3 sequence: CASSLAGTGGTEQYF. CDR3 in DNA: TGTGCCAGCAGCTTGGCCGGGACAGGGGGTACCGAGCAGTACTTC.

This sequence joins TRBV7-9 and TRBJ2-7; D remains unclear. This CDR3 contains 12 residues. V was clipped by 5 bases and J by 6 bases, with 11 bases between them. Germline V gene sequence: CDR1 SEHNR, CDR2 FQNEAQ (reference sequence). The CDR3 region has the DNA TGTGCCAGCAGCCGAGAAGTAGGCGAGCAGTACTTC. Translated, it gives CASSREVGEQYF.

The rearrangement uses TRBV7-9 and TRBJ2-3; the D gene is possibly TRBD2 (5 bases). Trimming took off 4 bases at V and 8 bases at J, with 13 bases between the two ends. The CDR3 runs 13 residues. Germline-derived CDR1 and CDR2 are SEHNR and FQNEAQ (reference sequence). The chain's CDR3 is CASSSPPDFTQYF. CDR3 DNA: TGTGCCAGCAGCTCACCCCCGGACTTTACGCAGTATTTT.

The chain is built from TRBV7-2 and TRBJ2-2; D might be TRBD2 (6 bases). Trimming stripped 5 bases from V and 6 bases from J, with 16 bases between. The CDR3 consists of 15 residues. The V gene's germline CDR1 is SGHTA and CDR2 FQGNSA. CDR3 sequence: CASSPREVLAGELFF. The CDR3 DNA sequence: TGTGCCAGCAGCCCTAGGGAGGTTCTCGCCGGGGAGCTGTTTTTT.

This clonotype has at least ten counts. V usage is TRBV5-1 and J usage is TRBJ2-5; D may match TRBD1 or TRBD2 (5 bases each). Looked up from germline, CDR1 is SGHRS and CDR2 is YFSETQ. CDR3 size: 15 residues. V lost 1 base and J 5 bases, leaving 15 bases between the germline ends. The CDR3 protein is CASSLPGSMGETQYF. As DNA, the CDR3 is TGCGCCAGCAGCTTGCCAGGGAGTATGGGGGAGACCCAGTACTTC.

This clonotype was picked up a small number of times. The V gene is TRBV5-1, the J gene TRBJ2-3; D is uncertain. V was cut by 0 bases and J by 0 bases, with 11 bases left in between. The CDR3 spans 16 residues. The germline V gene encodes CDR1 SGHRS and CDR2 YFSETQ. The CDR3 sequence is CASSLAGMPSTDTQYF. For the CDR3, the DNA is TGCGCCAGCAGCTTGGCTGGTATGCCTAGCACAGATACGCAGTATTTT.

This chain connects TRBV24-1 to TRBJ2-7, with 9 bases that match TRBD1. The ends lost 7 bases at V and 5 bases at J; junction bases unmatched: 11. The CDR3 is 15 amino acids. Germline V gives CDR1 KGHDR, CDR2 SFDVKD. CDR3 region: CATSPGQGGFHEQYV. DNA for the CDR3: TGTGCCACCAGCCCGGGACAGGGTGGTTTCCACGAGCAGTACGTC.

This clonotype was seen a few times. The genes are TRBV7-9 and TRBJ2-2; D gene unclear. The germline V gene has CDR1 SEHNR and CDR2 FQNEAQ (reference sequence). The V end was cut by 5 bases, the J end by 0 bases, with 13 bases between. CDR3 length equals 16 residues. DNA for the CDR3: TGTGCCAGCAGCAAATCCGCCATGACGAACACCGGGGAGCTGTTTTTT. Translated: CASSKSAMTNTGELFF. Full variable domain (remainder filled in from reference TRBV7-9 and TRBJ2-2): DTGVSQNPRHKITKRGQNVTFRCDPISEHNRLYWYRQTLGQGPEFLTYFQNEAQLEKSRLLSDRFSAERPKGSFSTLEIQRTEQGDSAMYLCASSKSAMTNTGELFFGEGSRLTVL.

J is TRBJ2-1 and V is TRBV18; TRBD1 is a possible D gene (5 bases). V lost 3 bases and J 8 bases, leaving 17 bases between the germline ends. CDR1 KGHSH and CDR2 LQKENI come from the germline V gene. The CDR3 spans 15 residues. CDR3 coding DNA: TGTGCCAGCTCACCCAGGGCAGGGCGTAAGGATGAGCAGTTCTTC. The encoded protein is CASSPRAGRKDEQFF.

This clonotype appeared a few times. The chain links TRBV13 to TRBJ1-1, with 7 bases that match TRBD1. This CDR3 is built from 14 residues. Germline V CDR1 and CDR2: PRHDT, FYEKMQ (reference sequence). Trimming cost V 5 bases and J 5 bases; bases outside gene matches: 8. The CDR3 reads CASSGLAGGTEAFF. CDR3 bases: TGTGCCAGCAGCGGACTGGCAGGGGGAACTGAAGCTTTCTTT.

This clonotype was counted a few times. The gene calls are TRBV29-1 and TRBJ2-7; D is perhaps TRBD1 (6 bases). V was trimmed by 7 bases and J by 3 bases, leaving 16 bases between them. The germline CDR1 and CDR2 sequences are SQVTM and ANQGSEA. The CDR3 covers 13 residues. The chain's CDR3 is CSALDRRSYEQYF. The CDR3 DNA sequence: TGCAGCGCCCTGGACAGAAGAAGCTACGAGCAGTACTTC.